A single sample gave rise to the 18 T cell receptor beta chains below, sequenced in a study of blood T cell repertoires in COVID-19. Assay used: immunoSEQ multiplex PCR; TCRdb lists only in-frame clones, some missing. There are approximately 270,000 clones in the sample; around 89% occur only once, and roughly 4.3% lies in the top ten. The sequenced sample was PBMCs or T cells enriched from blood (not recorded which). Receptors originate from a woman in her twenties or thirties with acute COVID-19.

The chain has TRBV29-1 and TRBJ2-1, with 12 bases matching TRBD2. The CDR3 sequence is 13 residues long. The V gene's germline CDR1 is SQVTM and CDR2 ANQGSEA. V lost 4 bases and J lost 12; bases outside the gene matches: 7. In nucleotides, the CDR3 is TGCAGCGTTGTGACTAGCGGGAGTTTCATGCAGTTCTTC. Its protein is CSVVTSGSFMQFF.

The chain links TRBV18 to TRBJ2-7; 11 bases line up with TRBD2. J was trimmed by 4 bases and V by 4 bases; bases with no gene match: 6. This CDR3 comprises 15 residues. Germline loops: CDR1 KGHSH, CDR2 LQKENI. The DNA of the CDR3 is TGTGCCAGCTCACAAACCGGGACTAGCGGTTACGAGCAGTACTTC. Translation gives CASSQTGTSGYEQYF.

CDR3 bases: TGTGCCAGCAGCTTAGGAGGTCCCTACGAGCAGTACTTC. It specifies CASSLGGPYEQYF. The chain recombines TRBV7-3 with TRBJ2-7; weak D call: TRBD2 (5 bases). The CDR3 contains 13 residues. V lost 2 bases, J lost 2 bases, and 7 bases lay in between. Germline-derived CDR1 and CDR2 are SGHTA and FQGTGA.

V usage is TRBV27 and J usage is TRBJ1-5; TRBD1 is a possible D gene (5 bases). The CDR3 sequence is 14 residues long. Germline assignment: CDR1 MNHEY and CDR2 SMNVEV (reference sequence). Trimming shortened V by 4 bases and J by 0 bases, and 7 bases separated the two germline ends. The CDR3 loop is CASSWQGSNQPQHF. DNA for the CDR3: TGTGCCAGCAGTTGGCAGGGTAGCAATCAGCCCCAGCATTTT.

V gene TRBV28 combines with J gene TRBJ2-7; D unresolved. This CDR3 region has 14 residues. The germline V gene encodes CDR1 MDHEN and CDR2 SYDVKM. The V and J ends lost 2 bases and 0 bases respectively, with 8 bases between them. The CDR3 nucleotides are TGTGCCAGCAGTTTACTACTGCGCTCCTACGAGCAGTACTTC. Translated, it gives CASSLLLRSYEQYF. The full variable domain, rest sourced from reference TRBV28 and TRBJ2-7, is DVKVTQSSRYLVKRTGEKVFLECVQDMDHENMFWYRQDPGLGLRLIYFSYDVKMKEKGDIPEGYSVSREKKERFSLILESASTNQTSMYLCASSLLLRSYEQYFGPGTRLTVT.

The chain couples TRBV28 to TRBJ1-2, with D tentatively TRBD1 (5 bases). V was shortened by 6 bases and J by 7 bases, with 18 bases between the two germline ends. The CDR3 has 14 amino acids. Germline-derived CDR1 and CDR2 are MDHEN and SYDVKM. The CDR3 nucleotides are TGTGCCAGCAGCGACATACTAAGGGGCTTTGGCTACACCTTC. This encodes CASSDILRGFGYTF.

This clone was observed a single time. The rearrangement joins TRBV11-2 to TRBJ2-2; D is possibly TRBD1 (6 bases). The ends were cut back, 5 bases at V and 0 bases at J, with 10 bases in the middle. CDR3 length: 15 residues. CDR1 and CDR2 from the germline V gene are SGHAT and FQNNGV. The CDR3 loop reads CASSRGSANTGELFF. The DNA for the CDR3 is TGTGCCAGCAGCAGGGGGAGCGCGAACACCGGGGAGCTGTTTTTT. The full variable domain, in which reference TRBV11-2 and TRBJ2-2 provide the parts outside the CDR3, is EAGVAQSPRYKIIEKRQSVAFWCNPISGHATLYWYQQILGQGPKLLIQFQNNGVVDDSQLPKDRFSAERLKGVDSTLKIQPAKLEDSAVYLCASSRGSANTGELFFGEGSRLTVL.

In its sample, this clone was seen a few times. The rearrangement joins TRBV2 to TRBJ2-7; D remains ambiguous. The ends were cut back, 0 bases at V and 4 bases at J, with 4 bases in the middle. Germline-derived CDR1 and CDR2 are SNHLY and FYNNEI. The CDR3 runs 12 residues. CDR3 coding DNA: TGTGCCAGCAGTGAAGCGGAGTACGAGCAGTACTTC. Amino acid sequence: CASSEAEYEQYF.

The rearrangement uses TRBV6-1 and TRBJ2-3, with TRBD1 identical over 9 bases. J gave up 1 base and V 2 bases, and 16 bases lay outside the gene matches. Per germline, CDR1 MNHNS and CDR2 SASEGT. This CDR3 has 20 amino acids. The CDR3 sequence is CASSERSGTGNVRRTDTQYF. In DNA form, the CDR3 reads TGTGCCAGCAGTGAAAGGTCGGGGACAGGGAACGTTAGACGCACAGATACGCAGTATTTT.

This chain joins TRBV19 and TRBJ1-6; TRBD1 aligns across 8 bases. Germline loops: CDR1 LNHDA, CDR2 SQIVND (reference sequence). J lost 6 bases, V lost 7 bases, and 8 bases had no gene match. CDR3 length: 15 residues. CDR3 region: CASNLGQGANSPLHF. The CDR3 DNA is TGTGCCAGTAACCTCGGACAGGGCGCTAATTCACCCCTCCACTTT.

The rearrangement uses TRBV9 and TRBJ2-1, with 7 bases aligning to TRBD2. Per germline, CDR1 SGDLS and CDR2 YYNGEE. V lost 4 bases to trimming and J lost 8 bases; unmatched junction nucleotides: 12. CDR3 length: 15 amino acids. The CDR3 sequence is CASSPYWGGRDEQFF. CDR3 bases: TGTGCCAGCAGCCCTTACTGGGGGGGGAGGGATGAGCAGTTCTTC.

CDR3 sequence reads: CASSLSRDTVDSGANVLTF. The CDR3 DNA follows: TGTGCCAGCAGCTTAAGCCGGGACACGGTTGACTCTGGGGCCAACGTCCTGACTTTC. This chain joins TRBV7-8 and TRBJ2-6; D may be TRBD1 (6 bases). Trimming left V 2 bases short and J 0 bases short, with 17 bases between. This CDR3 is built from 19 residues. From germline, CDR1 is SGHVS and CDR2 FQNEAQ.

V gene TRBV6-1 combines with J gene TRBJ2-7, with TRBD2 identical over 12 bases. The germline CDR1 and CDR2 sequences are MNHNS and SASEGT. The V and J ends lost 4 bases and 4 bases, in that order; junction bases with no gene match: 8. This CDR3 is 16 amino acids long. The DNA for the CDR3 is TGTGCCAGCAGTGGACTAGCGGGAGATCCTGCTTACGAGCAGTACTTC. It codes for CASSGLAGDPAYEQYF.

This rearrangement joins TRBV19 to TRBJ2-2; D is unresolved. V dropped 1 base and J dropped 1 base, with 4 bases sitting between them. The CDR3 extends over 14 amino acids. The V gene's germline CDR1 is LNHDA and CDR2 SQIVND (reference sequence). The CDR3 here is CASSIVRNTGELFF. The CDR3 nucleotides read TGTGCCAGTAGTATAGTTAGGAACACCGGGGAGCTGTTTTTT.

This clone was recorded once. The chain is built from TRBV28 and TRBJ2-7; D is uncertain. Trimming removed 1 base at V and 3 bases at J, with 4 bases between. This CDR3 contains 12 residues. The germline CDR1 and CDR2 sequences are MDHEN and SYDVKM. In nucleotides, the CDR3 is TGTGCCAGCAGTTTATTCAGCTACGAGCAGTACTTC. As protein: CASSLFSYEQYF.

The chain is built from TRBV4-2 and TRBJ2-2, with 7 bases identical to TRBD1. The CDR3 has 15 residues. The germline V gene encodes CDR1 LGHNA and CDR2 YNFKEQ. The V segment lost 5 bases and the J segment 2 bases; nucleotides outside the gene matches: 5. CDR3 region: CASSTGQQNTGELFF. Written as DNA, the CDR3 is TGTGCCAGCAGCACGGGACAGCAAAACACCGGGGAGCTGTTTTTT.

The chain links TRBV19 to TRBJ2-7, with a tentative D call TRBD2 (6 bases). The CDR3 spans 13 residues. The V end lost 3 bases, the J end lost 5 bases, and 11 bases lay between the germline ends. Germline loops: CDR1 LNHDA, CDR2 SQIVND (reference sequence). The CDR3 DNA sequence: TGTGCCAGTAGTATCGCGGGGATCAACGAGCAGTACTTC. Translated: CASSIAGINEQYF.

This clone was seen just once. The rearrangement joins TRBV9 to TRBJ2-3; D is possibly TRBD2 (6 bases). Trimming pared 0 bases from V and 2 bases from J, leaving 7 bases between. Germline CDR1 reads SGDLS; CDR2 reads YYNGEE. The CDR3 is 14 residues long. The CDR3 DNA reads TGTGCCAGCAGCGTAGTAGCGGCCACAGATACGCAGTATTTT. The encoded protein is CASSVVAATDTQYF.